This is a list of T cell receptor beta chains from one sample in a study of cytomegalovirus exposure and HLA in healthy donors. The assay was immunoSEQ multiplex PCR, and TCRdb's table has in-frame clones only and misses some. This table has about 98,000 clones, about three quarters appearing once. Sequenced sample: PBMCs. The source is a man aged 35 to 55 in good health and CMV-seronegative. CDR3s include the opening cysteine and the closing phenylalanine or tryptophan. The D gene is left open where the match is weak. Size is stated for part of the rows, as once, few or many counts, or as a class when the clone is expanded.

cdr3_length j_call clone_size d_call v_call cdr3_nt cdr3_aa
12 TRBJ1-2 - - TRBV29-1 TGCAGCGTTGGCAGGCCTGAGGGTGGCTACACCTTC CSVGRPEGGYTF
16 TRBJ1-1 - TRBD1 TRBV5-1 TGCGCCAGCAGCTCAGGACAGGGTTTCGTGAACACTGAAGTTTTCTTT CASSSGQGFVNTEVFF
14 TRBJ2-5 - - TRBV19 TGTGCCAGTAGTATGGGCAGGGTCCAAGAGACCCAGTACTTC CASSMGRVQETQYF
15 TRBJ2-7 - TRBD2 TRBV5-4 TGTGCCAGCAGCTCAACTAGCGGGGGGTACTACGAGCAGTACTTC CASSSTSGGYYEQYF
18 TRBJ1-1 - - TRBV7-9 TGTGCCAGCCTTCAAAGAAGGCAGGGAGGAAAAGCGGGGACTGAAGCTTTCTTT CASLQRRQGGKAGTEAFF
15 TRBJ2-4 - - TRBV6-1 TGTGCCAGCAGCCCGGTCGACAGACTCAAAAACATTCAGTACTTC CASSPVDRLKNIQYF
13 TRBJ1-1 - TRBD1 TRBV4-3 TGCGCCAGCAGCCGACAGGGAGACACTGAAGCTTTCTTT CASSRQGDTEAFF
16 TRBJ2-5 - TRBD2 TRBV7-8 TGTGCCAGCAGCTTAATTCAATCTCGGCGGGGGGAGACCCAGTACTTC CASSLIQSRRGETQYF
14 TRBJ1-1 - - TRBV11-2 TGTGCCAGCTCCAGGGTGGAGATGAACACTGAAGCTTTCTTT CASSRVEMNTEAFF
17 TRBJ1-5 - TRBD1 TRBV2 TGTGCCAGCAGCGGGACAGGGACGAGTCTATTCAATCAGCCCCAGCGTTTT CASSGTGTSLFNQPQRF
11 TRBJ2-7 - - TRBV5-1 TGCGCCAGCAGGGTGGGGGGCGAGCAGTACTTC CASRVGGEQYF
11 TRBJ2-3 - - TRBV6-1 TGTGCCGGTGCAGGCACAGATACGCAGTATTTT CAGAGTDTQYF
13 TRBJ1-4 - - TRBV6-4 TGTGCCAGCAGTGACTCGAACGGAGGAAAACTGTTTTTT CASSDSNGGKLFF
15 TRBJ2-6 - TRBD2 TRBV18 TGTGCCAGCTCACCAGCGGGGGCTGGGGCCAACGTCCTGACTTTC CASSPAGAGANVLTF
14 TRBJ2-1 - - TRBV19 TGTGCCAGTAGTATTGGGGACTTTTACAATGAGCAGTTCTTC CASSIGDFYNEQFF
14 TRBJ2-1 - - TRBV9 TGTGCCAGCAGCCCCTCCGGAGCGATCTATGAGCAGTTCTTC CASSPSGAIYEQFF
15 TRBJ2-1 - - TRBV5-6 TGTGCCAGCAGCCTGGACGTCAGCTCCTACAATGAGCAGTTCTTC CASSLDVSSYNEQFF
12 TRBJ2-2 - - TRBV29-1 TGCAGCGGAACAAGGAACACCGGGGAGCTGTTTTTT CSGTRNTGELFF
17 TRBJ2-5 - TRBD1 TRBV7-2 TGTGCCAGCAGCCCCGGGACAGGGGTTCCTATGCGAGAGACCCAGTACTTC CASSPGTGVPMRETQYF
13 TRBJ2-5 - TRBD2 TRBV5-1 TGCGCCAGCAGCTTACGGGGGGGAGAGACCCAGTACTTC CASSLRGGETQYF
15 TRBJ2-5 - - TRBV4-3 TGCGCCAGCAGCCAAGGTCAAGACACCCAAGAGACCCAGTACTTC CASSQGQDTQETQYF
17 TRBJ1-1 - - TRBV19 TGTGCCAGTAGTATAGTGGGGCAGGGGTCTACGAAGCCTGAAGCTTTCTTT CASSIVGQGSTKPEAFF
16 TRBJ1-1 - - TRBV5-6 TGTGCCAGCAGCCTGAGGACGTCTAGGGGGAACACTGAAGCTTTCTTT CASSLRTSRGNTEAFF
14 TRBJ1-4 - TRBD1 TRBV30 TGTGCCTGGAGCGACGGGACAGGGGATGAAAAACTGTTTTTT CAWSDGTGDEKLFF
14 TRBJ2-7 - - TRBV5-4 TGTGCCAGCAGCGTAGATGGGGCCTCCTACGAGCAGTACTTC CASSVDGASYEQYF
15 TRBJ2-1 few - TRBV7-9 TGTGCCAGCAGCCACAACCAGGCATCCTACAATGAGCAGTTCTTC CASSHNQASYNEQFF
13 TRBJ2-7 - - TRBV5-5 TGTGCCAGCAGCGTACAGACGAACTACGAGCAGTACTTC CASSVQTNYEQYF
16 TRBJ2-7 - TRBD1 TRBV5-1 TGCGCCAGCAGCCACGGGAGCAGGACAGGGCCTTGTGTGCAGTACTTC CASSHGSRTGPCVQYF
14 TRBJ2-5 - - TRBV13 TGTGCCAGCAGCTTGGACAGAACTCAAGAGACCCAGTACTTC CASSLDRTQETQYF
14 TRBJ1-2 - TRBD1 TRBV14 TGTGCCAGCAGCCAATACCAGGGGGACTATGGCTACACCTTC CASSQYQGDYGYTF
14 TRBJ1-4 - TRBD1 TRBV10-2 TGCGCCAGCAGTGATTACAGGGGGAATGAAAAACTGTTTTTT CASSDYRGNEKLFF
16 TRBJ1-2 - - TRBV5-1 TGCGCCAGCAGCTTGGACCCCACTTTAAGCGGCTATGGCTACACCTTC CASSLDPTLSGYGYTF
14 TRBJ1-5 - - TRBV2 TGTGCCACCGGGGGGGTTTATAGCAATCAGCCCCAGCATTTT CATGGVYSNQPQHF
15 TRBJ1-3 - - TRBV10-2 TGCGCCAGCAGCCTTTCGGTAAACTCTGGAAACACCATATATTTT CASSLSVNSGNTIYF
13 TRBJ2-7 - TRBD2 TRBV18 TGTGCCAGCTCACCAGGGGGGGGCTACGAGCAGTACTTC CASSPGGGYEQYF
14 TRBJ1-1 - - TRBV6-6 TGTGCCAGCAGTTACACTGACAGAAACACTGAAGCTTTCTTT CASSYTDRNTEAFF
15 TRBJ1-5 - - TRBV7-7 TGTGCCAGCAGCTTACCTCTCAGGGTCAATCAGCCCCAGCATTTT CASSLPLRVNQPQHF
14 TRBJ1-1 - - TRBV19 TGTGCCAGTAGTATAGGCGGTTTTGACACTGAAGCTTTCTTT CASSIGGFDTEAFF
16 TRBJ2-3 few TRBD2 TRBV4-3 TGCGCCAGCAGCCAAGTTAGCGGGGGACACACAGATACGCAGTATTTT CASSQVSGGHTDTQYF
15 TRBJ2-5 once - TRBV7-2 TGTGCCAGCAGCCCACTTGGGGGGTCCCAAGAGACCCAGTACTTC CASSPLGGSQETQYF
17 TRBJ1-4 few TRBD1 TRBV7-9 TGTGCCAGCAGCTTAGTTTGGACAGGGATGACGAAGGAAAAACTGTTTTTT CASSLVWTGMTKEKLFF
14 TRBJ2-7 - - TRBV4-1 TGCGCCAGCAGCCAAGAGGGCTCGTCCTACGAGCAGTACTTC CASSQEGSSYEQYF
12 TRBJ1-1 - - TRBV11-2 TGTGCCAGCAGCGACGGTCGGCGGGGGGCTTTCTTT CASSDGRRGAFF
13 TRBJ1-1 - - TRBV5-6 TGTGCCAGCAGCTTGGGGGTCGGGGGTGAAGCTTTCTTT CASSLGVGGEAFF
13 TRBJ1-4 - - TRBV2 TGTGCCAGCAGTGTGGGGAGGAATGAAAAACTGTTTTTT CASSVGRNEKLFF
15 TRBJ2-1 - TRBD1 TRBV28 TGTGCCAGCAGCTTCAGGGGGTATGCCTACAATGAGCAGTTCTTC CASSFRGYAYNEQFF
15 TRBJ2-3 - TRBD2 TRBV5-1 TGCGCCAGCAGCTTAGCGGGGGAGTACACAGATACGCAGTATTTT CASSLAGEYTDTQYF
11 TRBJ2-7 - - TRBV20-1 TGCAGTGCTAAGGGAGGCTACGAGCAGTACTTC CSAKGGYEQYF
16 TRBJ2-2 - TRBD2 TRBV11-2 TGTGCCAGCAGCTTACTAGCGGGGGGGTTCACCGGGGAGCTGTTTTTT CASSLLAGGFTGELFF
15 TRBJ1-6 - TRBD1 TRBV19 TGTGCCAGTAGGACCCCGGGACAGGGGGTGTCACCCCTCCACTTT CASRTPGQGVSPLHF
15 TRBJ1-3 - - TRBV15 TGTGCCACCAGCATTCAGGGGAGCTCTGGAAACACCATATATTTT CATSIQGSSGNTIYF
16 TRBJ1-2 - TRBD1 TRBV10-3 TGTGCCATCAGTGAGTCGATGGAACAGGGGGCCGATGGCTACACCTTC CAISESMEQGADGYTF
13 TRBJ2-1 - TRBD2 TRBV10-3 TGTGCCATGGGGAGGACTAGCGGGGATGAGCAGTTCTTC CAMGRTSGDEQFF
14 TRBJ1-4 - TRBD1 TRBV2 TGTGCCAGCAGTTTTGGGACAGCAGGTGAAAAACTGTTTTTT CASSFGTAGEKLFF
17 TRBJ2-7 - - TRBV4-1 TGCGCCAGCAGCCAAGATCCCCCAAGCAGGGGCTACTACGAGCAGTACTTC CASSQDPPSRGYYEQYF
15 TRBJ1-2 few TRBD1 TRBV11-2 TGTGCCAGCAGCCCTAGTGGAGGGACAGTAGGTGGCTACACCTTC CASSPSGGTVGGYTF